This T cell receptor beta chain was profiled in a study of regulatory T cells in long-lasting Graves disease. This clonotype was detected many times. The V and J ends lost 3 bases and 1 base respectively, with 15 bases between them. From germline, CDR1 is KGHSH and CDR2 LQKENI. The CDR3 loop spans 16 amino acids. Documented time point: newly diagnosed GD, antithyroid drugs for less than 3 months. RNA from PBMCs was the source of the TCR library. Through Arm-PCR of CDR3 regions and iRepertoire HTBI primers, TCR beta libraries were built. Each CDR3 protein gets one entry after TCRdb re-called the multiplex PCR reads with MiXCR. The sample contains around 450,000 distinct CDR3 sequences, roughly 15% of which appear only once. These data also formed part of another study, on T cells in Graves' hyperthyroidism and ophthalmopathy.

The rearrangement links TRBV18 to TRBJ2-5, with a weak D call TRBD1 (6 bases). This TCR was recovered from a man in his forties with Graves disease. The source was peripheral blood mononuclear cells (PBMCs), collected at new diagnosis, from a patient treated with antithyroid drugs. CDR3 sequence (DNA): TGTGCCAGCTCACCTTTCTGGACAGCGTCCCAAGAGACCCAGTACTTC. It encodes CASSPFWTASQETQYF.